This T cell receptor (beta chain) was recovered during a study of blood T cell repertoires in COVID-19. In the authors' methods: Amplification from reference gene primers served as the basis for estimated nucleated cell counts. Generated by immunoSEQ multiplex PCR, the TCRdb table keeps only in-frame clones and is missing some. The V and J calls and clone size were taken over from that table, and D and trimming were inferred from the DNA. Here the sample spans 180,000 or so clones, 80% to 90% being singletons. Enrolled during active infection, Seattle patients were then followed longitudinally. Germline CDR1 SGHVS, CDR2 FQNEAQ. V lost 5 bases to trimming and J lost 8 bases, with 15 bases between them. The length of the CDR3 is 13 residues.

The TCR originated in a woman aged 70 to 79 with COVID-19, enrolled during active disease. The chain couples TRBV7-8 to TRBJ1-1; D gene unclear. Specimen: peripheral blood. The CDR3 bases are TGTGCCAGCAGCCCCCGTGTAAGACTCGAAGCTTTCTTT. Translated: CASSPRVRLEAFF.